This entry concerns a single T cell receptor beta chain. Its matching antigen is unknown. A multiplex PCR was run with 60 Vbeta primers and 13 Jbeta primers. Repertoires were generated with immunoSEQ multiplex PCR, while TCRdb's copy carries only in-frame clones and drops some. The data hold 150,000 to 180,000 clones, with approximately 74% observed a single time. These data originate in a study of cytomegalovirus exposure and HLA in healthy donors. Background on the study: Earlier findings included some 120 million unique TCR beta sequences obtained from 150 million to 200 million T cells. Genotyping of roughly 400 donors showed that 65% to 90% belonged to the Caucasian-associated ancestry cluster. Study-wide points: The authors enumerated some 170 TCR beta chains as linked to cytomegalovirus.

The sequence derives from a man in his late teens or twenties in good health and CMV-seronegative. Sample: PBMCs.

For the CDR3, the DNA is TGTGCCAGCAGCTTTCCAGGGGGCTTCTATGGCTACACCTTC. It encodes CASSFPGGFYGYTF. The chain links TRBV5-6 to TRBJ1-2, with 8 bases identical to TRBD1. This CDR3 is 14 amino acids long. CDR1 is SGHDT, CDR2 YYEEEE, per germline. V gave up 2 bases and J gave up 4 bases; unmatched junction bases: 4.